The next 23 T cell receptor beta chains were all read from a single sample in a study. MiXCR, applied by TCRdb to the reads, yields one record per CDR3 protein. In the table there are around 4,500 distinct CDR3 sequences, 9.5% to 10% of which are singletons. Sequencing was carried out using CD4+ T cells from peripheral blood. The receptors were sampled from a human donor with rheumatoid arthritis.

This clonotype is labeled as medium-sized. The rearrangement links TRBV2 to TRBJ2-3; TRBD2 might be the D (5 bases). V dropped 8 bases and J dropped 1 base, with 13 bases sitting between them. In germline, CDR1 is SNHLY, CDR2 FYNNEI. The CDR3 has 14 amino acids. CDR3: CASRKLGGTDTQYF. CDR3 nucleotides: TGTGCCAGCCGTAAACTAGGCGGCACAGATACGCAGTATTTT.

Within the sample, this clonotype is medium-sized. This chain links TRBV29-1 with TRBJ2-2; weak D call: TRBD1 (5 bases). The CDR3 consists of 14 residues. Trimming cost V 3 bases and J 2 bases, with 10 bases left between them. CDR1 is SQVTM and CDR2 is ANQGSEA in the germline V gene. CDR3 protein: CSVERGANTGELFF. Written as DNA, the CDR3 is TGCAGCGTTGAGCGTGGGGCTAACACCGGGGAGCTGTTTTTT.

This clonotype is termed medium-sized. V usage is TRBV7-9 and J usage is TRBJ2-6; D remains ambiguous. Between the trimmed V and J ends, which lost 5 bases and 0 bases, there was a span of 5 bases. The CDR3 spans 14 residues. Looked up from germline, CDR1 is SEHNR and CDR2 is FQNEAQ (reference sequence). CDR3 protein: CASSVSSGANVLTF. CDR3 DNA: TGTGCCAGCAGCGTATCCTCTGGGGCCAACGTCCTGACTTTC.

This clonotype was seen a handful of times. The V call is TRBV3-1, the J call TRBJ1-4; D gene ambiguous. CDR3 length: 13 residues. Germline loops: CDR1 LGHDT, CDR2 YNNKEL (reference sequence). V was shortened by 4 bases and J by 6 bases, with 9 bases between the two germline ends. CDR3 coding DNA: TGTGCCAGCAGCCGATCTCAGGATGAAAAACTGTTTTTT. This encodes CASSRSQDEKLFF. Drawing the rest from reference TRBV3-1 and TRBJ1-4, the complete variable domain is DTAVSQTPKYLVTQMGNDKSIKCEQNLGHDTMYWYKQDSKKFLKIMFSYNNKELIINETVPNRFSPKSPDKAHLNLHINSLELGDSAVYFCASSRSQDEKLFFGSGTQLSVL.

As concerns this clonotype: This could be a read error, since a much larger clone is one nucleotide away. This chain uses TRBV9 with TRBJ2-3, with D unclear. The germline CDR1 and CDR2 sequences are SGDLS and YYNGEE. CDR3 length: 14 amino acids. The CDR3 bases are TGTGCCAACAGCGTAGGTCCCGGGACAGATACGCAGTATTTT. Amino acids: CANSVGPGTDTQYF.

This clonotype is medium-sized in the sample. This chain uses TRBV14 with TRBJ1-2; 9 bases match TRBD1. Germline CDR1 is SGHDN and CDR2 is FVKESK. This CDR3 region has 15 residues. V lost 5 bases to trimming and J lost 5 bases; unmatched junction nucleotides: 9. The CDR3 is CASSYSQGALYGYTF. For the CDR3, the DNA is TGTGCCAGCAGCTACTCACAGGGGGCCTTGTATGGCTACACCTTC. Complete variable domain (other parts from reference TRBV14 and TRBJ1-2): EAGVTQFPSHSVIEKGQTVTLRCDPISGHDNLYWYRRVMGKEIKFLLHFVKESKQDESGMPNNRFLAERTGGTYSTLKVQPAELEDSGVYFCASSYSQGALYGYTFGSGTRLTVV.

This clonotype is labeled as medium-sized. The chain couples TRBV30 to TRBJ1-1, with D possibly matching TRBD1 (6 bases). Germline CDR1 reads GTSNPN; CDR2 reads SVGIG (reference sequence). This CDR3 is built from 13 residues. Trimming shortened V by 5 bases and J by 2 bases, and 12 bases separated the two germline ends. The CDR3 spells CAWATGHNTEAFF. Here the CDR3 DNA reads TGTGCCTGGGCAACAGGGCATAACACTGAAGCTTTCTTT.

This clonotype was found many times. V usage is TRBV3-1 and J usage is TRBJ1-1; tentative D call: TRBD1 (5 bases). The CDR3 contains 15 residues. Trimming shortened V by 0 bases and J by 4 bases, and 12 bases separated the two germline ends. Germline CDR1 and CDR2: LGHDT and YNNKEL (reference sequence). The CDR3 DNA reads as TGTGCCAGCAGCCAAGATTTAAGGGGAGTCACTGAAGCTTTCTTT. The encoded protein is CASSQDLRGVTEAFF.

This clonotype was seen repeatedly, ten times or more. The CDR3 nucleotides are TGTGCCAGCAGCTTACTAGCGGGAGGGTCCAATGAGCAGTTCTTC. As protein: CASSLLAGGSNEQFF. The V call is TRBV7-3, the J call TRBJ2-1; TRBD2 aligns across 12 bases. CDR1 is SGHTA and CDR2 is FQGTGA in the germline V gene. J gave up 6 bases and V 2 bases, and 2 bases lay outside the gene matches. This CDR3 spans 15 amino acids.

This clonotype was detected many times. The V gene is TRBV3-1, the J gene TRBJ2-1, with 8 bases that match TRBD2. In germline, CDR1 is LGHDT, CDR2 YNNKEL (reference sequence). The CDR3 has 16 amino acids. V lost 4 bases and J lost 6; bases outside the gene matches: 11. The CDR3 here is CASSPRLAGGGNEQFF. CDR3 coding DNA: TGTGCCAGCAGCCCACGTCTCGCGGGAGGAGGCAATGAGCAGTTCTTC.

The chain has TRBV29-1 and TRBJ2-5; 9 nucleotides agree with TRBD1. Losses at the gene ends were 5 bases for V and 4 bases for J; bases not matched to a gene: 11. This CDR3 has 15 amino acids. Germline assignment: CDR1 SQVTM and CDR2 ANQGSEA. The CDR3 nucleotides read TGCAGCGTTTCGTTTGGGACAGGGCTGGGAGAGACCCAGTACTTC. Translated, it gives CSVSFGTGLGETQYF.

Sample share makes this clonotype medium-sized. V and J are TRBV2 and TRBJ2-1; TRBD2 matches 12 bases. J gave up 8 bases and V 4 bases, and 6 bases lay outside the gene matches. Germline V gene lookup returns CDR1 SNHLY and CDR2 FYNNEI. The CDR3 totals 15 residues. The CDR3 here is CASSAGLAGSDEQFF. In DNA, the CDR3 is TGTGCCAGCAGTGCAGGACTAGCGGGAAGCGATGAGCAGTTCTTC. The variable domain in full, with the rest retrieved from reference TRBV2 and TRBJ2-1, is EPEVTQTPSHQVTQMGQEVILRCVPISNHLYFYWYRQILGQKVEFLVSFYNNEISEKSEIFDDQFSVERPDGSNFTLKIRSTKLEDSAMYFCASSAGLAGSDEQFFGPGTRLTVL.

In this sample, this clonotype turned up many times. This chain connects TRBV5-1 to TRBJ2-7; D is unclear. The germline gives CDR1 SGHRS, CDR2 YFSETQ. CDR3 size: 13 residues. Trimming shortened V by 0 bases and J by 2 bases, and 6 bases separated the two germline ends. In DNA, the CDR3 is TGCGCCAGCAGCTTGGAAGGAACCTACGAGCAGTACTTC. It yields the protein CASSLEGTYEQYF.

This clonotype is medium-sized (0.01 to 0.1%). The chain has TRBV7-2 and TRBJ2-1, with 7 bases aligning to TRBD2. CDR3 length equals 14 residues. Germline assignment: CDR1 SGHTA and CDR2 FQGNSA. The V and J ends lost 5 bases and 2 bases, in that order; junction bases with no gene match: 3. The CDR3 bases are TGTGCCAGCAGCCCAGGACTAGCCTACAATGAGCAGTTCTTC. Translation: CASSPGLAYNEQFF. The full variable domain, rest sourced from reference TRBV7-2 and TRBJ2-1, is GAGVSQSPSNKVTEKGKDVELRCDPISGHTALYWYRQSLGQGLEFLIYFQGNSAPDKSGLPSDRFSAERTGGSVSTLTIQRTQQEDSAVYLCASSPGLAYNEQFFGPGTRLTVL.

Judged by abundance, this clonotype is medium-sized. The gene calls are TRBV7-2 and TRBJ2-7, with D possibly being TRBD2 (6 bases). Trimming took 5 bases from V and 2 from J, leaving 10 bases between them. The CDR3 runs 13 residues. The germline gives CDR1 SGHTA, CDR2 FQGNSA. The CDR3 DNA reads TGTGCCAGCAGCCGCCCGGGAGCCTACGAGCAGTACTTC. Encoded protein: CASSRPGAYEQYF.

This clonotype is medium-sized (0.01 to 0.1%) within its sample. The chain employs TRBV20-1 and TRBJ2-7, with 10 nucleotides matching TRBD2. The CDR3 totals 13 residues. With V trimmed by 7 bases and J by 3 bases, 6 bases remained unmatched. CDR1 and CDR2 from the germline V gene are DFQATT and SNEGSKA (reference sequence). The chain's CDR3 is CSVLTSGYYEQYF. In nucleotides, the CDR3 is TGCAGTGTCCTGACTAGCGGGTACTACGAGCAGTACTTC.

There are many counts of this clonotype. In DNA form, the CDR3 reads TGTGCCAGCACAGGGGCAAACTATGGCTACACCTTC. Amino acid sequence: CASTGANYGYTF. The rearrangement uses TRBV12-3 or TRBV12-4 and TRBJ1-2, with D possibly TRBD1 on 6 matching bases. The CDR3 covers 12 residues. The V end was cut by 7 bases, the J end by 2 bases, with 8 bases between.

Sample share makes this clonotype medium-sized. The CDR3 coding sequence is TGCAGTGCCGCCACAGGGACTAGCGGGAGAGTTCCGTTCTTC. As protein: CSAATGTSGRVPFF. The gene calls are TRBV20-1 and TRBJ2-1, with 14 bases matching TRBD2. V lost 6 bases, J lost 15 bases, and 13 bases stayed unmatched. The CDR3 contains 14 residues. The germline V gene encodes CDR1 DFQATT and CDR2 SNEGSKA (reference sequence).

This clonotype is medium-sized in the sample. This chain joins TRBV2 and TRBJ2-3, with 7 bases that match TRBD1. Trimming took 7 bases from V and 1 from J; bases not matched to a gene: 5. This CDR3 has 14 residues. Germline V gene data show CDR1 as SNHLY and CDR2 as FYNNEI. This chain's CDR3 is CASIPTGRTDTQYF. The CDR3 DNA follows: TGTGCCAGCATCCCGACAGGGCGCACAGATACGCAGTATTTT.

A word on this clonotype: With a much larger clone just one base away, this may be a read error. The rearrangement joins TRBV7-9 to TRBJ2-1; possibly TRBD2 for D (7 bases). CDR3 length: 13 residues. Germline V lookup: CDR1 SEHNR, CDR2 FQNEAQ (reference sequence). CDR3 sequence reads: CASSVGGAAATVF. DNA for the CDR3: TGTGCCAGCAGCGTGGGGGGGGCTGCGGCGACGGTCTTC.

The table lists this clonotype with many counts. The chain employs TRBV7-8 and TRBJ2-5; no clear D gene. The V gene's germline CDR1 is SGHVS and CDR2 FQNEAQ. Trimming left V 5 bases short and J 5 bases short, with 6 bases between. This CDR3 has 11 residues. CDR3 DNA sequence: TGTGCCAGCAGCCCCTCGGAGACCCAGTACTTC. Translating it yields CASSPSETQYF.

The sample holds a few counts of this clonotype. The gene calls are TRBV30 and TRBJ2-1; D perhaps matches TRBD2 (6 bases). Germline V gene sequence: CDR1 GTSNPN, CDR2 SVGIG (reference sequence). The CDR3 is made up of 14 amino acids. The V end was cut by 2 bases, the J end by 3 bases, with 11 bases between. The CDR3 sequence: CAWSIAGLYNEQFF. In nucleotides, the CDR3 is TGTGCCTGGAGTATTGCGGGGCTCTACAATGAGCAGTTCTTC.

In its sample, this clonotype was seen many times. V and J are TRBV4-1 and TRBJ1-4; D not certain. CDR1 and CDR2 from the germline V gene are MGHRA and YSYEKL. Deletions cut 4 bases from V and 6 bases from J, with 21 bases between. The length of the CDR3 is 17 residues. CDR3 residues: CASSPSMNLGGHEKLFF. The CDR3 DNA is TGCGCCAGCAGCCCTTCAATGAACCTGGGAGGGCATGAAAAACTGTTTTTT.